Listed here is a single T cell receptor (beta chain). This clonotype has a count of ten or more. The clone's antigen remains unknown. The record has no base qualities; no much larger clone is one base away. Library preparation used PCR. The run used an Illumina HiSeq 2500. Molecular barcoding was employed in the preparation of TCR libraries, with unique molecular identifiers being used to normalize TCRbeta repertoire quantification. TCRdb reanalyzed the raw reads on its own, using fastp at Q25 for trimming and MiXCR for clone calling, and kept in-frame beta chains. Each CDR3 protein gets just one entry, which takes the most common genes and DNA from the rows behind it. The sample includes over 400,000 distinct CDR3 sequences, with 12% observed a single time. The top ten clones comprise over 5.5% of the sample. This specimen comes from a study of T-cell reconstitution after alpha-beta-depleted transplantation in children listed by TCRdb under 2016. For context, the study as a whole: Using TCR repertoire profiling, the study quantitatively followed how T-cell immune reconstitution unfolded in children after TCRalphabeta/CD19-depleted allogeneic hematopoietic cell transplantation.

CDR1 LGHNA and CDR2 YNFKEQ were looked up in the germline V gene. The CDR3, cysteine through phenylalanine, is 17 amino acids long. The CDR3 DNA has 51 bases and is translated from base 1. V and J are truncated by 2 bases and 3 bases respectively, leaving an intervening sequence of 16 bases. This sample comprised PBMCs from the stem cell graft donor, obtained from the stem cell graft. Rearrangement joined TRBV4-2 to TRBJ2-2, and possibly TRBD1, on 6 matching bases. This clonotype was obtained from a human donor who donated a stem cell graft to a child with combined immunodeficiency. Here is the DNA: TGTGCCAGCAGCCAACACAGGGTCCCCTTAGACACCGGGGAGCTGTTTTTT. Translated, it gives CASSQHRVPLDTGELFF.